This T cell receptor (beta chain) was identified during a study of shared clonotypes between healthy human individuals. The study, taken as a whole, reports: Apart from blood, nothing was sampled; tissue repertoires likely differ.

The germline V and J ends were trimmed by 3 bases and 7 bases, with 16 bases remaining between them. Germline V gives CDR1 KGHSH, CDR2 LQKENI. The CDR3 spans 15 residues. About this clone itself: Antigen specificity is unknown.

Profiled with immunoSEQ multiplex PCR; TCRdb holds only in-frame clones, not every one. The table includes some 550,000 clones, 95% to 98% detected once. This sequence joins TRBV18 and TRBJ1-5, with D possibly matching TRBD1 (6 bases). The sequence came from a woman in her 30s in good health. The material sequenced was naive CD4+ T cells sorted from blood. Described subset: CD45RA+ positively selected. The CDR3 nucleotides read TGTGCCAGCTCACCTTCAGGGGCGCTTGGACAGCCCCAGCATTTT. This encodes CASSPSGALGQPQHF.